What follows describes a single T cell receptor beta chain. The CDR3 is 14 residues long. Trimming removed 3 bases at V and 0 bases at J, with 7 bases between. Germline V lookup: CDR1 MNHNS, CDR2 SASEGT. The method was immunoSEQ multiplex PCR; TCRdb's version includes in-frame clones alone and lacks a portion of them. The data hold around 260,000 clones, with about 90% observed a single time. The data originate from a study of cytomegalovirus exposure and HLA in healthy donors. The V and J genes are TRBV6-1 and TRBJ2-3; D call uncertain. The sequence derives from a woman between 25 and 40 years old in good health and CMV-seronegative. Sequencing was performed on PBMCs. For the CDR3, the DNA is TGTGCCAGCAGTGAGGTATTTAGCACAGATACGCAGTATTTT. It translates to CASSEVFSTDTQYF.